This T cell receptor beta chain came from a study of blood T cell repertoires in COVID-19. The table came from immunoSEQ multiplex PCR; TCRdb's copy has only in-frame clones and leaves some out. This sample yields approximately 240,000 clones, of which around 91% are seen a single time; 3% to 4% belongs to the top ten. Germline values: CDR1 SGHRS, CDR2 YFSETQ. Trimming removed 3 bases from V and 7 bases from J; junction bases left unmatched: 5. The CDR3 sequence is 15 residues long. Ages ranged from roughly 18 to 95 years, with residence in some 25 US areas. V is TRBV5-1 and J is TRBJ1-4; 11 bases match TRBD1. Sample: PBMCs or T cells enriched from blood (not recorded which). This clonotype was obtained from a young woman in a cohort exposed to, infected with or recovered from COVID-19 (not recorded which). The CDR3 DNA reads TGCGCCAGCAGCTGGACAGGGGGCTCGGGTGAAAAACTGTTTTTT. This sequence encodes CASSWTGGSGEKLFF.